The entry below describes one T cell receptor (beta chain). The antigen it binds to is not known. Base qualities are not recorded, but no much larger clone differs from it by a single base. The data are from a study of T cell repertoires in cytomegalovirus infection (dated by TCRdb to about 2019). About the investigation overall: Donor HLA type was relevant to the analysis, because carriage of CMV infection together with the matching HLA type was indicated by public TCR beta signatures.

Sequencer: Illumina HiSeq 1500. TCRdb redid the processing of the public reads, applying fastp at Q25 and MiXCR, and retained in-frame beta chains. Merged by CDR3 protein, the rows form single entries marked with the most common genes and DNA. Here the sample has about 740,000 distinct CDR3 sequences; 35% to 45% occur a single time. Clones ranked in the top ten supply around 2.8% of the sample. From the germline V gene, CDR1 is SNHLY and CDR2 is FYNNEI. Measured from the cysteine to the phenylalanine, the CDR3 is 18 residues long. Left in the record is the CDR3 DNA by itself, 54 bases read in frame from the first base. From V the trimming removes 3 bases and from J it removes 1 base, while the gene matches leave 11 bases of the junction unaccounted for. Overall study results and their limits: In both this cohort and an independent cohort of more than 350 donors, the cumulative frequency of public TCR beta family members distinguished carriers of CMV infection plus the relevant HLA type. In the ex vivo response, HLA-C-restricted CMV-specific TCR beta clonotypes were dominant, and in two of eight donors the single most frequent clonotype came from this HLA-C-restricted group.

Input material: PBMCs. This sequence originates from a human donor in good health (CMV status not recorded). Some clones in this sample may be carry-over from other donors' samples. The chain is encoded by TRBV2 joined to TRBJ2-5; a stretch of 10 junction bases matches TRBD1. The sequenced DNA: TGTGCCAGCAGTGATCCGGGACAGGGGAAAATAGGCCAAGAGACCCAGTACTTC. Its translation is CASSDPGQGKIGQETQYF.